One sample yielded the 14 T cell receptor beta chains listed below, sequenced in a study of cytomegalovirus exposure and HLA in healthy donors. Primers included in the PCR were 60 Vbeta and 13 Jbeta primers. The repertoire was sequenced with immunoSEQ multiplex PCR; TCRdb's copy has only in-frame clones and lacks some. The profile shows about 120,000 clones, approximately 67% of them singletons. Sequencing input: PBMCs. These receptors all stem from a man younger than 35 in good health and CMV-seronegative.

This clone occurred a few times. V gene TRBV27 combines with J gene TRBJ2-7; 9 bases agree with TRBD2. The CDR3 runs 15 residues. With 3 bases clipped from V and 6 bases from J, the junction kept 9 bases outside the gene matches. Germline V gene lookup returns CDR1 MNHEY and CDR2 SMNVEV (reference sequence). The CDR3 nucleotides are TGTGCCAGCAGTTTCCGGGGTAGCGGGAGCAGCGAGCAGTACTTC. Translating gives CASSFRGSGSSEQYF.

This clone was observed once. V and J are TRBV30 and TRBJ2-5; 11 positions agree with TRBD2. Germline CDR1 reads GTSNPN; CDR2 reads SVGIG (reference sequence). The CDR3 covers 14 residues. J gave up 4 bases and V 5 bases, and 6 bases lay outside the gene matches. CDR3: CAWGSGGASETQYF. The CDR3 DNA reads TGTGCCTGGGGTAGCGGGGGGGCGTCAGAGACCCAGTACTTC. The full variable domain, rest sourced from reference TRBV30 and TRBJ2-5, is SQTIHQWPATLVQPVGSPLSLECTVEGTSNPNLYWYRQAAGRGLQLLFYSVGIGQISSEVPQNLSASRPQDRQFILSSKKLLLSDSGFYLCAWGSGGASETQYFGPGTRLLVL.

This clone has just a few counts. The J gene is TRBJ2-7, the V gene TRBV5-1, with D perhaps matching TRBD2 (5 bases). Trimming cost V 0 bases and J 4 bases, with 11 bases left between them. Germline V lookup: CDR1 SGHRS, CDR2 YFSETQ. The CDR3 is 14 residues long. Here the CDR3 DNA reads TGCGCCAGCAGCTTGGCGGACGGGAAGTACGAGCAGTACTTC. Protein: CASSLADGKYEQYF.

This rearrangement joins TRBV12-5 to TRBJ1-2; D ambiguous. The CDR3 spans 13 residues. The V end was cut by 4 bases, the J end by 6 bases, with 12 bases between. Germline loops: CDR1 LGHNT, CDR2 FRNRAP. The CDR3 region has the DNA TGTGCTAGTGGTTCCCCCTACCTGAATGGCTACACCTTC. The encoded protein is CASGSPYLNGYTF. Drawing the rest from reference TRBV12-5 and TRBJ1-2, the complete variable domain is DARVTQTPRHKVTEMGQEVTMRCQPILGHNTVFWYRQTMMQGLELLAYFRNRAPLDDSGMPKDRFSAEMPDATLATLKIQPSEPRDSAVYFCASGSPYLNGYTFGSGTRLTVV.

This chain uses TRBV4-3 with TRBJ2-6; 8 nucleotides agree with TRBD2. In germline, CDR1 is LGHNA, CDR2 YSLEER. V shed 0 bases and J 2 bases; nucleotides not matched to a gene: 9. This CDR3 contains 19 residues. The CDR3: CASSQDSSGRYAGANVLTF. The DNA for the CDR3 is TGCGCCAGCAGCCAAGATTCGAGCGGGAGATATGCTGGGGCCAACGTCCTGACTTTC.

The V and J genes are TRBV5-4 and TRBJ1-1; D is uncertain. Germline CDR1 and CDR2: SGHNT and YYREEE (reference sequence). The CDR3 is made up of 14 amino acids. V was clipped by 3 bases and J by 5 bases, with 14 bases between them. The DNA for the CDR3 is TGTGCCAGCAGCTCACTAAACCCGAGGACTGAAGCTTTCTTT. Its protein product is CASSSLNPRTEAFF.

J is TRBJ1-3 and V is TRBV29-1; D uncertain. Trimming left V 7 bases short and J 3 bases short, with 13 bases between. The CDR3 has 13 amino acids. Germline-derived CDR1 and CDR2 are SQVTM and ANQGSEA. In DNA, the CDR3 is TGCAGCGGTTTGGAGAGGAATGGAAACACCATATATTTT. It codes for CSGLERNGNTIYF. Using reference TRBV29-1 and TRBJ1-3 for the parts outside the CDR3, the full variable domain is SAVISQKPSRDICQRGTSLTIQCQVDSQVTMMFWYRQQPGQSLTLIATANQGSEATYESGFVIDKFPISRPNLTFSTLTVSNMSPEDSSIYLCSGLERNGNTIYFGEGSWLTVV.

This clone appeared a single time. One junction end does not reproduce the germline sequence, and a read error may be involved. The chain combines TRBV7-9 with TRBJ2-7; 11 bases are shared with TRBD2. Germline CDR1 is SEHNR and CDR2 is FQNEAQ (reference sequence). The CDR3 has 16 residues. CDR3 nucleotide sequence: TGTTCCAGCAGCGAATTGGGACTAGCGGATACCTACGAGCAGTACTTC. It translates to CSSSELGLADTYEQYF.

This clone has only a few counts. The V call is TRBV6-1, the J call TRBJ2-2; 9 bases line up with TRBD1. CDR1 is MNHNS and CDR2 is SASEGT in the germline V gene. The CDR3 is 13 residues long. V dropped 7 bases and J dropped 5; count of bases not matched to a gene: 2. CDR3: CASTGTGTGELFF. Here the CDR3 DNA reads TGTGCCAGCACCGGGACAGGGACCGGGGAGCTGTTTTTT.

The V call is TRBV4-2, the J call TRBJ2-3; D uncertain. Trimming cost V 3 bases and J 0 bases, with 7 bases left between them. Germline values: CDR1 LGHNA, CDR2 YNFKEQ. The CDR3 sequence is 14 residues long. The CDR3 sequence is CASSHDTSTDTQYF. CDR3 in DNA: TGTGCCAGCAGCCACGATACTAGCACAGATACGCAGTATTTT.

This clone was detected only a few times. The chain is built from TRBV5-1 and TRBJ2-7; the match to TRBD1 covers 8 bases. The CDR3 is 15 residues long. Germline V CDR1 and CDR2: SGHRS, YFSETQ. Trimming cost V 5 bases and J 5 bases; bases outside gene matches: 12. CDR3 loop: CASRGGQGVFHEQYF. The CDR3 region has the DNA TGCGCCAGCAGGGGTGGACAGGGTGTATTCCACGAGCAGTACTTC.

The chain couples TRBV5-4 to TRBJ2-5, with D tentatively TRBD1 (6 bases). Trimming removed 1 base at V and 5 bases at J, with 9 bases between. The CDR3 sequence is 13 residues long. Germline lookup yields CDR1 SGHNT and CDR2 YYREEE (reference sequence). CDR3 in amino acids: CASSLQGLETQYF. Here the CDR3 DNA reads TGTGCCAGCAGCTTGCAGGGGTTGGAGACCCAGTACTTC.

V is TRBV7-3 and J is TRBJ1-1, with a possible D match to TRBD1 (5 bases). Trimming shortened V by 4 bases and J by 4 bases, and 10 bases separated the two germline ends. The CDR3 is 13 residues long. Looked up from germline, CDR1 is SGHTA and CDR2 is FQGTGA. CDR3: CASSSRGGTEAFF. In nucleotides, the CDR3 is TGTGCCAGCAGCTCTCGGGGGGGCACTGAAGCTTTCTTT.

The chain joins TRBV10-2 to TRBJ2-5; 8 bases are shared with TRBD1. TRBJ2-7 matches the DNA end more closely, so the J call is doubtful. The CDR3 spans 12 residues. Germline V gene lookup returns CDR1 WSHSY and CDR2 SAAADI. The CDR3 loop is CASRRGPYEQYF. CDR3 nucleotide sequence: TGCGCCAGCCGCAGGGGGCCCTACGAGCAGTACTTC.